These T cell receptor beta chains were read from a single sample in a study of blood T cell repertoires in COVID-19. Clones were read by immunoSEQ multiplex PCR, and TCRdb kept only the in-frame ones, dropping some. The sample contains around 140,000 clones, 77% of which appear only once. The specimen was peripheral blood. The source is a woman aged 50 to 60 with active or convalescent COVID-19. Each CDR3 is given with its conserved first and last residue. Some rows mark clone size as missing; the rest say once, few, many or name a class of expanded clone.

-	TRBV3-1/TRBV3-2	CASSQVAGGADRGEQFF
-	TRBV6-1	CASSEGQGFGYTF
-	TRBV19	CASSPRGNPYEQYF
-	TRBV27	CASSLSGLAASYEQYF
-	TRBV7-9	CASSLEQGWAGNTIYF
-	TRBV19	CASSSRGGAGETQYF
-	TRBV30	CAWGGDSFTGELFF
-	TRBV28	CASSPPTYGQGPGFTEAFF
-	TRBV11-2	CASSLELAGGPGEQFF
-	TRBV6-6	CASSLDRAGETQYF
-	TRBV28	CASSSPGTPRSEQYF
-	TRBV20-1	CSAEKGGGYTF
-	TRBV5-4	CASSFDRGLNEKLFF
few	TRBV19	CASSLAGLSGNTIYF
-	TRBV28	CASLREIGGYGYTF
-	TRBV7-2	CASSLAGSLETQYF
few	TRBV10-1	CASRLTGTRGAQETQYF